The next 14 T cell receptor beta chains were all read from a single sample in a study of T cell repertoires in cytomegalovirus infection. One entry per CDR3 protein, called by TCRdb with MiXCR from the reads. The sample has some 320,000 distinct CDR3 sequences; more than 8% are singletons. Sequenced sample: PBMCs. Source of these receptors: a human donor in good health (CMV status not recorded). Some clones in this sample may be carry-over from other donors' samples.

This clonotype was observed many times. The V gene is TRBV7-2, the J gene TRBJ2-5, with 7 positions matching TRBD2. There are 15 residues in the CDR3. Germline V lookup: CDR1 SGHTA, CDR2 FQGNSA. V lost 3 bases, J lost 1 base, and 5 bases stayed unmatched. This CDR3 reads CASSFKRGIQETQYF. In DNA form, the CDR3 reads TGTGCCAGCAGCTTCAAGCGGGGTATCCAAGAGACCCAGTACTTC.

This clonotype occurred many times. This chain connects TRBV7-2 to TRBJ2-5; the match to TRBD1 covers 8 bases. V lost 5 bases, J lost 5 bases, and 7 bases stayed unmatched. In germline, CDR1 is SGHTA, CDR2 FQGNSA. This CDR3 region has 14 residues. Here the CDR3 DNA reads TGTGCCAGCAGCACAGGGACAGGTGGTGAGACCCAGTACTTC. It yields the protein CASSTGTGGETQYF.

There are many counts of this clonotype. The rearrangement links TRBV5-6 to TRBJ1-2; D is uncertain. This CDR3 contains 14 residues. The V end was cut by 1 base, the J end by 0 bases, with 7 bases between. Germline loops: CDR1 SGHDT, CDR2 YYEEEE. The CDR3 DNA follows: TGTGCCAGCAGCTTGCGGAAAGCTAACTATGGCTACACCTTC. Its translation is CASSLRKANYGYTF.

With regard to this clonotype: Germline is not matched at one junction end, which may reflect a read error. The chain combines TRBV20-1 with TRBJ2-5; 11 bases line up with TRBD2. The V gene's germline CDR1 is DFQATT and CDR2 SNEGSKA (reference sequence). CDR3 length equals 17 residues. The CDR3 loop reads CGARAWLAGGFQETQYF. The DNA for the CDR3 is TGCGGTGCTAGAGCATGGCTAGCGGGGGGCTTCCAAGAGACCCAGTACTTC.

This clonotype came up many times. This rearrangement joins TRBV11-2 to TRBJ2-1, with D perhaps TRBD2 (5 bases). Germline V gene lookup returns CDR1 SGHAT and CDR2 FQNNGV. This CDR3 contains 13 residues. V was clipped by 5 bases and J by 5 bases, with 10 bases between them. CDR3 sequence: CASSRGLDNEQFF. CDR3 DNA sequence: TGTGCCAGCAGCCGAGGACTGGACAATGAGCAGTTCTTC.

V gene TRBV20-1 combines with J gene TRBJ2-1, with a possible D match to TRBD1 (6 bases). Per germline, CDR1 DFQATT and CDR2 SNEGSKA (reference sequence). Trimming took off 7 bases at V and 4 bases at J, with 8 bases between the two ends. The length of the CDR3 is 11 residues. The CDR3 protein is CSGGRYNEQFF. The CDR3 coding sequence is TGCAGTGGGGGGCGGTACAATGAGCAGTTCTTC.

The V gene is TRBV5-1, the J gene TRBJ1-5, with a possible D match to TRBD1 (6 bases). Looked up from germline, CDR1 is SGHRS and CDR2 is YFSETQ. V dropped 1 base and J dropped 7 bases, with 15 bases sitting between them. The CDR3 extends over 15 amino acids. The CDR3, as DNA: TGCGCCAGCAGCTTGTCGCCAGGGGTCGAGCAGCCCCAGCATTTT. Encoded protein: CASSLSPGVEQPQHF.

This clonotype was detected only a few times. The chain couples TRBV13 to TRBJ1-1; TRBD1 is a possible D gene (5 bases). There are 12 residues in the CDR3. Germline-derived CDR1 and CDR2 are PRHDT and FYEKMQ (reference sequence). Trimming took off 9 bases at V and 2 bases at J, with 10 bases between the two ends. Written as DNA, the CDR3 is TGTGCCAGGGGGGTAGGAAACACTGAAGCTTTCTTT. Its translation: CARGVGNTEAFF.

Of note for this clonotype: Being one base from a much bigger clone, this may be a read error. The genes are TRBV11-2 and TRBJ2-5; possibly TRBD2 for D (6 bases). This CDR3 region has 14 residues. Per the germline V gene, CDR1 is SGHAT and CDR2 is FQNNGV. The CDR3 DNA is TGTGCCTGCAGCTTCGCGGGACCTCCGGAGACCCAGTACTTC. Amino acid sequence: CACSFAGPPETQYF.

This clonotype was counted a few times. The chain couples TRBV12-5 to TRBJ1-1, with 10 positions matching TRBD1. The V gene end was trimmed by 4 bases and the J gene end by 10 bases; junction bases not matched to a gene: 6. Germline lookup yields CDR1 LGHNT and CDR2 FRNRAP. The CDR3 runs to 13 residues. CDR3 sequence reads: CASGWGTGESAFF. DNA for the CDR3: TGTGCTAGTGGTTGGGGGACAGGGGAATCAGCTTTCTTT. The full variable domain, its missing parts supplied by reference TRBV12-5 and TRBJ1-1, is DARVTQTPRHKVTEMGQEVTMRCQPILGHNTVFWYRQTMMQGLELLAYFRNRAPLDDSGMPKDRFSAEMPDATLATLKIQPSEPRDSAVYFCASGWGTGESAFFGQGTRLTVV.

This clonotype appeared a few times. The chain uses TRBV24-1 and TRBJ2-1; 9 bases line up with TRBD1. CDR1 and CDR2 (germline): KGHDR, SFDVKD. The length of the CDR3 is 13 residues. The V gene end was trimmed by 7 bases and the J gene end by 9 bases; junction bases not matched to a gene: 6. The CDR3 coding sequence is TGTGCCACCAGACACTACAGGGGGCCTGAGCAGTTCTTC. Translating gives CATRHYRGPEQFF.

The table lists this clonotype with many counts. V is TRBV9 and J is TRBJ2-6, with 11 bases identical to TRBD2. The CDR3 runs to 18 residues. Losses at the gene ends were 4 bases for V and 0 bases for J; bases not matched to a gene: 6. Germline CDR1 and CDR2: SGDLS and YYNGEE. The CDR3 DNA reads TGTGCCAGCAGCCCTAGACTAGCGGGGACCTCTGGGGCCAACGTCCTGACTTTC. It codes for CASSPRLAGTSGANVLTF.

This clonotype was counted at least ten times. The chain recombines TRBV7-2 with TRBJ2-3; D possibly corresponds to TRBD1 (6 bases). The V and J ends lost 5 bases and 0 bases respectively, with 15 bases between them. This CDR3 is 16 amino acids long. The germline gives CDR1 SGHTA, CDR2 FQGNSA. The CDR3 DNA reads TGTGCCAGCAGCCGACGGACAGCTTCTAGCACAGATACGCAGTATTTT. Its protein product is CASSRRTASSTDTQYF.

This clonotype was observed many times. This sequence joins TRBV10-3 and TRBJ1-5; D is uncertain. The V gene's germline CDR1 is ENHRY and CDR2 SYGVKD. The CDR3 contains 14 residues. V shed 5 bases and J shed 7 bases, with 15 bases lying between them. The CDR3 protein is CAISLTSSGQPQHF. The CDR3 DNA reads TGTGCCATCAGTTTGACATCTTCGGGGCAGCCCCAGCATTTT.